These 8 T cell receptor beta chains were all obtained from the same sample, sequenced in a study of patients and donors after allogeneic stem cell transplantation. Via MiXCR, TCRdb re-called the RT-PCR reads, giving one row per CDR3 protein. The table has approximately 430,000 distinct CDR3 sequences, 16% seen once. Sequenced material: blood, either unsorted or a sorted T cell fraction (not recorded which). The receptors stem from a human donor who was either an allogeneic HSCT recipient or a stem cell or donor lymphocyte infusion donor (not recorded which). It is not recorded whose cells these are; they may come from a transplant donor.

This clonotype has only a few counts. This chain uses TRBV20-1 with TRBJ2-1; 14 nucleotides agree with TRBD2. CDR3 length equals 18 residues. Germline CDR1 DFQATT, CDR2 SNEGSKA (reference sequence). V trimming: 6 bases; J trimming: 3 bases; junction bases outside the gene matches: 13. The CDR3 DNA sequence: TGCAGTGCCCAAACGGGACAGGGGACTAGCGGGAGCTACAATGAGCAGTTCTTC. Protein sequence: CSAQTGQGTSGSYNEQFF.

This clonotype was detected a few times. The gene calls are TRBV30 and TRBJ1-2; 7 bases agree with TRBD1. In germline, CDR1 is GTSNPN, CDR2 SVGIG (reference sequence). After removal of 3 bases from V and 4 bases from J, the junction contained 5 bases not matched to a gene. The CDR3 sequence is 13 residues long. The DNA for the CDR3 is TGTGCCTGGAGCCCGGACAGGTCCTATGGCTACACCTTC. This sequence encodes CAWSPDRSYGYTF.

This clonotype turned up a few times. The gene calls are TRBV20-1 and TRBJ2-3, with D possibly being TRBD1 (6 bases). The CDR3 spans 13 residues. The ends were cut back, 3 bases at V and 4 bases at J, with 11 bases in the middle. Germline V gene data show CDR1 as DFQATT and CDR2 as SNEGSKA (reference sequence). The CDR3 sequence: CSASRGLADTQYF. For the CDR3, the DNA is TGCAGTGCTAGCAGGGGATTGGCAGATACGCAGTATTTT.

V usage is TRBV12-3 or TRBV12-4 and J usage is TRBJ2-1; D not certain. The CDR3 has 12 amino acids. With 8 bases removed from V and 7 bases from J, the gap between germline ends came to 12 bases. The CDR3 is CASGLGWNEQFF. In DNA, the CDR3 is TGTGCCAGCGGGCTGGGATGGAATGAGCAGTTCTTC.

CDR3 bases: TGTGCCAGCTCATCCTTACAGGGGGCCGGCACTGAAGCTTTCTTT. This sequence encodes CASSSLQGAGTEAFF. The chain joins TRBV18 to TRBJ1-1; 9 bases are a match to TRBD1. V lost 5 bases and J lost 4; bases outside the gene matches: 8. CDR3 length equals 15 residues. Germline CDR1 reads KGHSH; CDR2 reads LQKENI. Together with reference TRBV18 and TRBJ1-1, the CDR3 gives the full variable domain: NAGVMQNPRHLVRRRGQEARLRCSPMKGHSHVYWYRQLPEEGLKFMVYLQKENIIDESGMPKERFSAEFPKEGPSILRIQQVVRGDSAAYFCASSSLQGAGTEAFFGQGTRLTVV.

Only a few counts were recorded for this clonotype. The CDR3 region is CASPGQGPYEAFF. The DNA of the CDR3 is TGTGCCAGCCCGGGACAGGGGCCCTATGAAGCTTTCTTT. The rearrangement joins TRBV25-1 to TRBJ1-1; 10 bases line up with TRBD1. V gave up 8 bases and J gave up 7 bases; unmatched junction bases: 7. Germline V gives CDR1 MGHDK, CDR2 SYGVNS. The CDR3 has 13 amino acids. Full variable domain (rest looked up from reference TRBV25-1 and TRBJ1-1): EADIYQTPRYLVIGTGKKITLECSQTMGHDKMYWYQQDPGMELHLIHYSYGVNSTEKGDLSSESTVSRIRTEHFPLTLESARPSHTSQYLCASPGQGPYEAFFGQGTRLTVV.

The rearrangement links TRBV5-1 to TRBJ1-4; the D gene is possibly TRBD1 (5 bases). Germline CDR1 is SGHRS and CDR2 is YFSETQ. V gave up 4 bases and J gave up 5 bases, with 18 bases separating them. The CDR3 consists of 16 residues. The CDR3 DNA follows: TGCGCCAGCAGCCTCGGAACCGGGACGAGGAATGAAAAACTGTTTTTT. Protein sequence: CASSLGTGTRNEKLFF.

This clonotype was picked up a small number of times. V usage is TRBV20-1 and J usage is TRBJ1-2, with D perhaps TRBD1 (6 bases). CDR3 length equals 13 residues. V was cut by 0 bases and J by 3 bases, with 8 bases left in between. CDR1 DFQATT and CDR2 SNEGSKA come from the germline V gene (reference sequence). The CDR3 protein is CSARDHRDYGYTF. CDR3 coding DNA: TGCAGTGCTAGAGATCACAGGGACTATGGCTACACCTTC.